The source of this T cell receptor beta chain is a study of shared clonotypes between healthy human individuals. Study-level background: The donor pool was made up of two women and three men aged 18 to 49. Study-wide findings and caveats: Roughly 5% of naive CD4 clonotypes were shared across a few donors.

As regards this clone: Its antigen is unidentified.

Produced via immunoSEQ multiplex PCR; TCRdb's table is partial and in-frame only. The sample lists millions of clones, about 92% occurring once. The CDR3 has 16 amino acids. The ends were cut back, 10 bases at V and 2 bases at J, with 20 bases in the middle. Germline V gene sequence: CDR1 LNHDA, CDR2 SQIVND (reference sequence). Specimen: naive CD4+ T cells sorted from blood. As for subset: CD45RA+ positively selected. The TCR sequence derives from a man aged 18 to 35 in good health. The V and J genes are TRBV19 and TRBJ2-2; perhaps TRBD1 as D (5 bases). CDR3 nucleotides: TGTGCCACCGGCCACTACAGACAGCAAAACACCGGGGAGCTGTTTTTT. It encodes CATGHYRQQNTGELFF.